This T cell receptor beta chain was recovered during a study of blood T cell repertoires in COVID-19. Assay used: immunoSEQ multiplex PCR; TCRdb lists only in-frame clones, some missing. The sample includes some 530,000 clones, approximately 85% seen only once; the top ten take roughly 3.2%. The clonotype was recovered from a human donor in a cohort sampled during active COVID-19. Sequenced material: peripheral blood.

The CDR3 nucleotides are TGCGCCAGCAGCGTCGGACTAGCGGGAGTAAATGAGCAGTTCTTC. Translation gives CASSVGLAGVNEQFF. V is TRBV5-1 and J is TRBJ2-1; 13 bases map to TRBD2. Germline CDR1 SGHRS, CDR2 YFSETQ. Unmatched junction bases numbered 5, after V lost 4 bases and J lost 7 bases. The CDR3 runs 15 residues.